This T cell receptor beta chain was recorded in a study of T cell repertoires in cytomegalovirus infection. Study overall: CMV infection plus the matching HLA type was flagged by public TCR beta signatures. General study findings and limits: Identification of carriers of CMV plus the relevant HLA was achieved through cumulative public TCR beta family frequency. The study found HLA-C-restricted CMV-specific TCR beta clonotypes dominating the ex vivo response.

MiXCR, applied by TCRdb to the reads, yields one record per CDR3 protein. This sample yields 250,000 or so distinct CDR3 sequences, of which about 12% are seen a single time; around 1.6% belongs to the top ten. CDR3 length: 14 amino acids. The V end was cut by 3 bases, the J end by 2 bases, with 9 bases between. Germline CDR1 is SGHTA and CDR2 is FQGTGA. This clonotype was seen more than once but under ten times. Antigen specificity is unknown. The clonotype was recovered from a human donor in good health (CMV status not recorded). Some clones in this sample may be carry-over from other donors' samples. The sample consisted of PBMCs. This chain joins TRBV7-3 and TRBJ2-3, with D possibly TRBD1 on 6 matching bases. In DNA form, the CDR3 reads TGTGCCAGCAGCTTCGGACAGCTCACAGATACGCAGTATTTT. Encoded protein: CASSFGQLTDTQYF. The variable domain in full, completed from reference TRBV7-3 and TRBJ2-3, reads GAGVSQTPSNKVTEKGKYVELRCDPISGHTALYWYRQSLGQGPEFLIYFQGTGAADDSGLPNDRFFAVRPEGSVSTLKIQRTERGDSAVYLCASSFGQLTDTQYFGPGTRLTVL.